The 8 T cell receptor beta chains reported below all come from one sample, sequenced in a study of blood T cell repertoires in COVID-19. Repertoires were generated with immunoSEQ multiplex PCR, while TCRdb's copy carries only in-frame clones and drops some. The sample holds approximately 110,000 clones, around four fifths seen once. The sequenced sample was peripheral blood. These receptors were taken from a woman in her seventies with acute or convalescent COVID-19.

This clone was observed a single time. This chain connects TRBV15 to TRBJ1-3; TRBD1 aligns across 8 bases. The CDR3 sequence is 17 residues long. CDR1 is LNHNV, CDR2 YYDKDF, per germline (reference sequence). V shed 3 bases and J 0 bases; nucleotides not matched to a gene: 7. As DNA, the CDR3 is TGTGCCACCAGCAGGAGGACAGGGACTCACTCTGGAAACACCATATATTTT. It translates to CATSRRTGTHSGNTIYF.

This rearrangement joins TRBV7-9 to TRBJ2-7, with 8 bases lining up with TRBD1. The germline CDR1 and CDR2 sequences are SEHNR and FQNEAQ (reference sequence). With 2 bases clipped from V and 5 bases from J, the junction kept 20 bases outside the gene matches. The CDR3 contains 19 residues. This chain's CDR3 is CASSLSQSIARQGRNEQYF. CDR3 sequence (DNA): TGTGCCAGCAGCTTAAGCCAATCCATCGCGCGACAGGGGCGGAACGAGCAGTACTTC.

This clone came up a few times. The chain uses TRBV5-4 and TRBJ2-5; 7 bases match TRBD2. CDR1 is SGHNT, CDR2 YYREEE, per germline (reference sequence). The V and J ends lost 6 bases and 5 bases, in that order; junction bases with no gene match: 10. The CDR3 contains 14 residues. The CDR3 nucleotides are TGTGCCAGCACCGCAGCGGGGAGTCGGGAGACCCAGTACTTC. Translating it yields CASTAAGSRETQYF.

This chain uses TRBV30 with TRBJ2-1; 11 bases align to TRBD2. The CDR3 covers 15 residues. The V and J ends lost 4 bases and 10 bases, in that order; junction bases with no gene match: 12. Germline values: CDR1 GTSNPN, CDR2 SVGIG (reference sequence). The CDR3 region is CAWKVSSGGPDEQFF. The CDR3 coding sequence is TGTGCCTGGAAGGTGTCTAGCGGGGGGCCGGACGAGCAGTTCTTC.

This clone was seen only a few times. The chain has TRBV5-6 and TRBJ2-3; tentative D call: TRBD1 (7 bases). The V gene's germline CDR1 is SGHDT and CDR2 YYEEEE. The CDR3 loop spans 15 amino acids. V lost 4 bases and J 0 bases, leaving 12 bases between the germline ends. This CDR3 reads CASSAGQLSTDTQYF. In nucleotides, the CDR3 is TGTGCCAGCAGCGCGGGACAGCTAAGCACAGATACGCAGTATTTT.

The genes are TRBV3-1 (or the pseudogene TRBV3-2) and TRBJ1-6; 9 bases are a match to TRBD1. Trimming removed 7 bases from V and 7 bases from J; junction bases left unmatched: 8. Germline-derived CDR1 and CDR2 are LGHDT and YNNKEL (reference sequence). The CDR3 covers 15 residues. DNA for the CDR3: TGTGCCAGCACCCCCGGGACAGGGAGCAATTCACCCCTCCACTTT. Translated: CASTPGTGSNSPLHF.

This clone was seen only once. The chain employs TRBV28 and TRBJ1-2, with 7 bases identical to TRBD1. The germline V gene encodes CDR1 MDHEN and CDR2 SYDVKM. The J segment lost 8 bases and the V segment lost 3 bases, leaving 6 bases of the junction unmatched. This CDR3 has 13 residues. The CDR3: CASSLAAGGGYTF. CDR3 in DNA: TGTGCCAGCAGTTTGGCGGCAGGGGGGGGCTACACCTTC.

The chain carries TRBV25-1 and TRBJ1-1; D is unclear. The length of the CDR3 is 13 residues. V was trimmed by 7 bases and J by 2 bases, leaving 11 bases between them. Looked up from germline, CDR1 is MGHDK and CDR2 is SYGVNS. The CDR3 region is CASTPRGNTEAFF. In nucleotides, the CDR3 is TGTGCCAGCACCCCCCGGGGTAACACTGAAGCTTTCTTT. The full variable domain, its missing parts supplied by reference TRBV25-1 and TRBJ1-1, is EADIYQTPRYLVIGTGKKITLECSQTMGHDKMYWYQQDPGMELHLIHYSYGVNSTEKGDLSSESTVSRIRTEHFPLTLESARPSHTSQYLCASTPRGNTEAFFGQGTRLTVV.